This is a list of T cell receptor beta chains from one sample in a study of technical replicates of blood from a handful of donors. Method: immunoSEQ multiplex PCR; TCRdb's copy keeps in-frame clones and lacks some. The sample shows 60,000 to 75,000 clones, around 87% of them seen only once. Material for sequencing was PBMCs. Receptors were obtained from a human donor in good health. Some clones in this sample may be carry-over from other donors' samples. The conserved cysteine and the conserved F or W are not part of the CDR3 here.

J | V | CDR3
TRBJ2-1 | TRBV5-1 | ASSGTGTGPNNEQF
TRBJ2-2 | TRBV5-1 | ASSTRGDTGELF
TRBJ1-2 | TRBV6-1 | ASSQGGQASNYGYT
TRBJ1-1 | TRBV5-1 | ASRKGTAQMNTEAF
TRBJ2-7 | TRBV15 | ATSREPLAAGYEQY
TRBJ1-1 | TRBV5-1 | ASSLDLGLAGEAF
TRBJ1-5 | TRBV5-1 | ASSFGDRGNQPQH
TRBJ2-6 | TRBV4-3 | ASSLSDSGANVLT
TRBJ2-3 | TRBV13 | ASSLRGGQTDTQY
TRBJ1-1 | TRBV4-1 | ASSQVQQGDTEAF
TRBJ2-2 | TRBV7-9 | ASSSPRGAGGGAGELF
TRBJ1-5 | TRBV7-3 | ASSAGSNQPQH
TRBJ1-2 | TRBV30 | AWSFTGGIAGYT
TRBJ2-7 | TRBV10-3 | AISRYGTGDYEQY
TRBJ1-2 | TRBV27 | ASSFRESNYGYT
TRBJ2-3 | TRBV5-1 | ASSLSRFPRPGY